The source of this T cell receptor beta chain is a study of early T cells in non-severe SARS-CoV-2 infection. This clonotype was counted ten times or more. This CDR3 spans 17 amino acids. Germline V gives CDR1 SGHAT, CDR2 FQNNGV. Trimming shortened V by 3 bases and J by 1 base, and 16 bases separated the two germline ends. Individually, cDNA molecules had unique molecular identifiers attached to them. One entry per CDR3 protein, called by TCRdb with MiXCR from the 5' RACE reads. The table includes 20,000 to 25,000 distinct CDR3 sequences, 5.5% to 7% detected once. Material: whole blood. The rearrangement joins TRBV11-2 to TRBJ2-1, with D tentatively TRBD1 or TRBD2 (5 bases each). The sequence came from an adult who was a healthcare worker with PCR-confirmed SARS-CoV-2 infection or an uninfected control (not recorded which). CDR3 residues: CASSFRLTGTSYNEQFF. CDR3 sequence (DNA): TGTGCCAGCAGCTTCCGTCTGACCGGGACGTCCTACAATGAGCAGTTCTTC.